The clone carrying this T cell receptor beta chain was picked up a small number of times. The antigen remains unidentified. These data belong to a study of beta chain features in type 1 diabetes. General study results and limits: In all four CD4+ subsets, TCRB CDR3 length was significantly, moderately reduced in type 1 diabetes. The study found fewer insertions and more deletions at VDJ junctions in type 1 diabetes patients.

Every isolated RNA sample was fully reverse transcribed, so sequencing captured expressed TCRB transcripts. The method was immunoSEQ multiplex PCR; TCRdb's version includes in-frame clones alone and lacks a portion of them. The sample lists 95,000 to 150,000 clones, 16% occurring once. Looked up from germline, CDR1 is MDHEN and CDR2 is SYDVKM. Trimming stripped 8 bases from V and 0 bases from J, with 14 bases between. The CDR3 totals 15 residues. The sample taken for sequencing was central memory CD4+ T cells from blood. This receptor was obtained from a man aged 25 to 45 with type 1 diabetes. The genes are TRBV28 and TRBJ2-1, with D perhaps assigned TRBD1 or TRBD2 (5 bases each). The CDR3 DNA is TGTGCCAGCGGGGGAGCCCAGAGCTCCTACAATGAGCAGTTCTTC. It yields the protein CASGGAQSSYNEQFF.